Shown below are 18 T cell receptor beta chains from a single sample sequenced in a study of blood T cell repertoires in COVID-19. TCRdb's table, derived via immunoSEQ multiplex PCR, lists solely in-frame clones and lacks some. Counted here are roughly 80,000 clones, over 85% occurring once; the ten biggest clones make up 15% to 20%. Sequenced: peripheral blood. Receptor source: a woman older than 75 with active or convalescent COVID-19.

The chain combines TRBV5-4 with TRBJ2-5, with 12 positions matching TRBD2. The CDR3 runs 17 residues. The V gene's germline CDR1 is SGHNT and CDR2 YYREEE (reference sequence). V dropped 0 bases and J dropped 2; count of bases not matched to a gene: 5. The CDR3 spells CASSLGLAGGDQETQYF. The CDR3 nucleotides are TGTGCCAGCAGCTTGGGTCTAGCGGGGGGGGATCAAGAGACCCAGTACTTC. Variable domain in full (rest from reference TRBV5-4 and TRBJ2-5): ETGVTQSPTHLIKTRGQQVTLRCSSQSGHNTVSWYQQALGQGPQFIFQYYREEENGRGNFPPRFSGLQFPNYSSELNVNALELDDSALYLCASSLGLAGGDQETQYFGPGTRLLVL.

CDR3 DNA sequence: TGTGCCAGCAGTTCCGGGACAGGGAGCTACAATGAGCAGTTCTTC. Translated, it gives CASSSGTGSYNEQFF. This sequence joins TRBV28 and TRBJ2-1; 9 positions agree with TRBD1. CDR1 and CDR2 (germline): MDHEN, SYDVKM. Trimming at V came to 4 bases and at J to 3 bases, leaving 4 bases not matched to a gene. The CDR3 spans 15 residues.

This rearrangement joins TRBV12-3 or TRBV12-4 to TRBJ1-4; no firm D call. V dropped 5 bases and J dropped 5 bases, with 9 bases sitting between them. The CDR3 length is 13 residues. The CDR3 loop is CASSRPGNEKLFF. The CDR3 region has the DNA TGTGCCAGCAGTCGGCCGGGGAATGAAAAACTGTTTTTT.

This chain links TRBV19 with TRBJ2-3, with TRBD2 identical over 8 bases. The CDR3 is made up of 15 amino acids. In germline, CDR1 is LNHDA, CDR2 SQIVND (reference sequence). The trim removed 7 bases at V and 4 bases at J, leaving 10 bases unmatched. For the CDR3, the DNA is TGTGCCAGTACGGTGGTCGGGGGGGAGTCAGATACGCAGTATTTT. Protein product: CASTVVGGESDTQYF.

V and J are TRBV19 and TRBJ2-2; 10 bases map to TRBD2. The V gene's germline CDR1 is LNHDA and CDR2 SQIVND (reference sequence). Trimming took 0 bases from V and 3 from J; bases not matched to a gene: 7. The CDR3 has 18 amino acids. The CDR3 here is CASSIDPIAGGYTGELFF. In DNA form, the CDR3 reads TGTGCCAGTAGTATAGATCCCATAGCGGGGGGTTACACCGGGGAGCTGTTTTTT.

In DNA form, the CDR3 reads TGTGCCAGCACACCTATTTGGATACAGGCCTACGAGCAGTACTTC. Translated, it gives CASTPIWIQAYEQYF. J is TRBJ2-7 and V is TRBV25-1, with D perhaps matching TRBD1 (5 bases). This CDR3 is built from 15 residues. Germline V gene lookup returns CDR1 MGHDK and CDR2 SYGVNS. V lost 7 bases, J lost 2 bases, and 18 bases lay in between.

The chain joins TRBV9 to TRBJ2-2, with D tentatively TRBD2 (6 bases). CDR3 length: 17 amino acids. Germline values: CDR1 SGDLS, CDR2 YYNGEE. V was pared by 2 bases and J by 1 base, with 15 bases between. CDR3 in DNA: TGTGCCAGCAGCGTTACCCCGGGACTGGGGAACACCGGGGAGCTGTTTTTT. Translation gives CASSVTPGLGNTGELFF.

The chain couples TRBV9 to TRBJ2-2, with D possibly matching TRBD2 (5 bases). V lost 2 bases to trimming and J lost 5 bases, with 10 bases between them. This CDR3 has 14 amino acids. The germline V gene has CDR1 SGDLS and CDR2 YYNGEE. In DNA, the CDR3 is TGTGCCAGCAGCGTGACTACTGCTACCGGGGAGCTGTTTTTT. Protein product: CASSVTTATGELFF. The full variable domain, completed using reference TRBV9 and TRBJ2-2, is DSGVTQTPKHLITATGQRVTLRCSPRSGDLSVYWYQQSLDQGLQFLIQYYNGEERAKGNILERFSAQQFPDLHSELNLSSLELGDSALYFCASSVTTATGELFFGEGSRLTVL.

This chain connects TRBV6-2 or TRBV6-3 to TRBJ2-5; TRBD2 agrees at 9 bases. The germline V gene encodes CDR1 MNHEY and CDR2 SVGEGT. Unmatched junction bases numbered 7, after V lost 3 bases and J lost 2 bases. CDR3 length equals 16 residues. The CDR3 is CASSYRGGARQETQYF. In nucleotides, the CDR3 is TGTGCCAGCAGTTATCGCGGGGGGGCAAGGCAAGAGACCCAGTACTTC.

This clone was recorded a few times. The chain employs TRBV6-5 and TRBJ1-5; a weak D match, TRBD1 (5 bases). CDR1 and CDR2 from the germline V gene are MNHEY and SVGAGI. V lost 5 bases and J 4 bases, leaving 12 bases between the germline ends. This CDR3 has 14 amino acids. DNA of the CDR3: TGTGCCAGCAGTACAGGACGGCCTAATCAGCCCCAGCATTTT. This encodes CASSTGRPNQPQHF.

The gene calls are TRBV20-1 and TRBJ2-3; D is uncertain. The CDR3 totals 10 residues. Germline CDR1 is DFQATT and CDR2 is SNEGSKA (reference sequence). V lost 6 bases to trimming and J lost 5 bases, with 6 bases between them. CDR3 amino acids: CSAPVDTQYF. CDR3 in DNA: TGCAGTGCCCCGGTAGATACGCAGTATTTT.

CDR3: CASSYSSGVTEAFF. DNA of the CDR3: TGTGCCAGCAGTTACTCTTCCGGTGTCACTGAAGCTTTCTTT. The genes are TRBV6-5 and TRBJ1-1; D is uncertain. Looked up from germline, CDR1 is MNHEY and CDR2 is SVGAGI. This CDR3 comprises 14 residues. V lost 0 bases to trimming and J lost 4 bases, with 9 bases between them.

CDR3 region: CAWSDKLAGGPVNEQFF. For the CDR3, the DNA is TGTGCCTGGAGTGACAAACTAGCGGGGGGGCCGGTCAATGAGCAGTTCTTC. The chain uses TRBV30 and TRBJ2-1, with TRBD2 matching over 13 bases. The CDR3 extends over 17 amino acids. Looked up from germline, CDR1 is GTSNPN and CDR2 is SVGIG (reference sequence). The ends lost 1 base at V and 6 bases at J; junction bases unmatched: 9. Full variable domain (outside the CDR3, taken from reference TRBV30 and TRBJ2-1): SQTIHQWPATLVQPVGSPLSLECTVEGTSNPNLYWYRQAAGRGLQLLFYSVGIGQISSEVPQNLSASRPQDRQFILSSKKLLLSDSGFYLCAWSDKLAGGPVNEQFFGPGTRLTVL.

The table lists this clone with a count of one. As DNA, the CDR3 is TGTGCCAGCAGCCGCGGACAGCCAACTAATGAAAAACTGTTTTTT. Translating gives CASSRGQPTNEKLFF. The gene calls are TRBV3-1 (or the pseudogene TRBV3-2) and TRBJ1-4; tentatively, D is TRBD1 (6 bases). Trimming pared 4 bases from V and 0 bases from J, leaving 9 bases between. Germline assignment: CDR1 LGHDT and CDR2 YNNKEL (reference sequence). The CDR3 length is 15 residues.

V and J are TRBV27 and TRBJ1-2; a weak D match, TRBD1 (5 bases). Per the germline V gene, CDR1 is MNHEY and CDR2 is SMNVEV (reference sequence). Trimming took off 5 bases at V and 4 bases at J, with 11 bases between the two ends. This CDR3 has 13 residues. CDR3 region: CASSPRGLYGYTF. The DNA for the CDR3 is TGTGCCAGCAGTCCTCGGGGACTCTATGGCTACACCTTC.

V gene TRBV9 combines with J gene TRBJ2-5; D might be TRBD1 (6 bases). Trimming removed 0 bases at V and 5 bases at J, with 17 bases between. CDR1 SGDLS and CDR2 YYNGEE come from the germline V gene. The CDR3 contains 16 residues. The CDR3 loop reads CASSVGHGGREETQYF. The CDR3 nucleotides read TGTGCCAGCAGCGTAGGGCATGGGGGCAGGGAGGAGACCCAGTACTTC.

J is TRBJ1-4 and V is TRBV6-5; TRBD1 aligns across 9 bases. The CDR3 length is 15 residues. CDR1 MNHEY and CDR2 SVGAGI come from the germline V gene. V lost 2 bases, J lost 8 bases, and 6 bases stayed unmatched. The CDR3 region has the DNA TGTGCCAGCAGTTACAGGGGGACAGGGAGGGAAAAACTGTTTTTT. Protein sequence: CASSYRGTGREKLFF.

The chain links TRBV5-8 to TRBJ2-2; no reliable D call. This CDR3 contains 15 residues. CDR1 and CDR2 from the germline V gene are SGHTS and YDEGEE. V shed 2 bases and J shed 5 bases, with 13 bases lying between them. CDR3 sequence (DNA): TGTGCCAGCAGCTTACAAGTCGCTTCGACCGGGGAGCTGTTTTTT. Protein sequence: CASSLQVASTGELFF.